Below, 5 T cell receptor beta chains from the same sample are listed, as sequenced in a study of blood T cell repertoires in COVID-19. This table comes from immunoSEQ multiplex PCR, and its TCRdb copy is limited to in-frame clones, with some not included. The repertoire has 60,000 to 80,000 clones, roughly 92% of them found once; the top ten carry roughly 5.2%. The specimen was peripheral blood. The receptors come from a human donor in a cohort sampled during active COVID-19.

V gene TRBV5-6 combines with J gene TRBJ2-4; D gene ambiguous. Germline CDR1 and CDR2: SGHDT and YYEEEE. V was cut by 2 bases and J by 5 bases, with 11 bases left in between. The CDR3 totals 14 residues. The chain's CDR3 is CASSFPSDQNIQYF. The CDR3 DNA reads TGTGCCAGCAGCTTCCCCAGCGACCAAAACATTCAGTACTTC.

The chain combines TRBV24-1 with TRBJ1-1; 8 nucleotides align to TRBD1. The trim removed 12 bases at V and 4 bases at J, leaving 6 bases unmatched. Germline V CDR1 and CDR2: KGHDR, SFDVKD. The CDR3 spans 12 residues. CDR3 bases: TGTGCCGTCCAGGGGGCTTTCACTGAAGCTTTCTTT. This sequence encodes CAVQGAFTEAFF.

The chain combines TRBV5-4 with TRBJ1-6; D is possibly TRBD1 (5 bases). V shed 4 bases and J shed 8 bases, with 10 bases lying between them. The germline CDR1 and CDR2 sequences are SGHNT and YYREEE (reference sequence). This CDR3 has 13 amino acids. The CDR3 reads CASSLQGYSPLHF. The CDR3 nucleotides are TGTGCCAGCAGCCTCCAGGGATATTCACCCCTCCACTTT.

The genes are TRBV9 and TRBJ2-3; D gene unclear. Germline-derived CDR1 and CDR2 are SGDLS and YYNGEE. V lost 0 bases and J 6 bases, leaving 8 bases between the germline ends. This CDR3 spans 13 amino acids. CDR3 in DNA: TGTGCCAGCAGCGTAGACTCCCGTGATACGCAGTATTTT. It is translated as CASSVDSRDTQYF.

The chain joins TRBV3-1 (or the pseudogene TRBV3-2) to TRBJ1-4; D is undetermined. V gave up 2 bases and J gave up 4 bases, with 8 bases separating them. This CDR3 comprises 14 residues. CDR1 is LGHDT, CDR2 YNNKEL, per germline (reference sequence). The CDR3, as DNA: TGTGCCAGCAGCCAACAGCACTATAATGAAAAACTGTTTTTT. As protein: CASSQQHYNEKLFF.